One sample yielded the 16 T cell receptor beta chains listed below, sequenced in a study of neoadjuvant nivolumab and ipilimumab in lung cancer (dated by TCRdb to the early 2020s). Receptor amplification or capture employed the immunoSEQ multiplex PCR assay. This is the immuneACCESS table as TCRdb keeps it, with only in-frame sequences that have V and J called. A part of the clones is gone; compared with another copy, unresolved V genes explain less than half, and the rest is unexplained. The sample data list about 30,000 clones, and roughly nine tenths of these were observed just once. The ten biggest clones cover around 2% of the sample. Taken with the paper, the label for time point translates to: at surgical resection after neoadjuvant nivolumab +/- ipilimumab. This sample comprised peripheral blood, obtained after neoadjuvant nivolumab, alone or with ipilimumab, at or shortly before surgery. Every receptor here comes from an adult with non-small cell lung cancer.

This clone was observed a handful of times. This sequence joins TRBV18 and TRBJ1-1; TRBD1 matches at 7 bases. Germline lookup yields CDR1 KGHSH and CDR2 LQKENI. This CDR3 has 14 amino acids. V trimming: 0 bases; J trimming: 6 bases; junction bases outside the gene matches: 4. CDR3 protein: CASSPPWDRAEAFF. The CDR3 nucleotides are TGTGCCAGCTCACCACCTTGGGACAGAGCTGAAGCTTTCTTT.

This rearrangement joins TRBV6-1 to TRBJ2-1; D is perhaps TRBD2 (6 bases). Trimming removed 2 bases at V and 9 bases at J, with 11 bases between. Per the germline V gene, CDR1 is MNHNS and CDR2 is SASEGT. This CDR3 contains 13 residues. The CDR3 protein is CASSEWREGEQFF. The DNA for the CDR3 is TGTGCCAGCAGTGAATGGAGGGAAGGTGAGCAGTTCTTC.

The V gene is TRBV5-1, the J gene TRBJ1-5; 7 positions agree with TRBD1. This CDR3 is built from 14 residues. CDR1 is SGHRS and CDR2 is YFSETQ in the germline V gene. V shed 4 bases, J shed 4 bases, and the junction held 5 bases outside the gene matches. CDR3 sequence (DNA): TGCGCCAGCAGCCCTGGGACAGCGAATCAGCCCCAGCATTTT. Translated: CASSPGTANQPQHF.

The V gene is TRBV6-5, the J gene TRBJ1-1; 7 nucleotides agree with TRBD1. V lost 2 bases, J lost 0 bases, and 3 bases stayed unmatched. Germline loops: CDR1 MNHEY, CDR2 SVGAGI. The CDR3 has 15 amino acids. The CDR3 DNA sequence: TGTGCCAGCAGTTACAGGGGACAGCTGAACACTGAAGCTTTCTTT. This encodes CASSYRGQLNTEAFF.

This clone is a singleton in its sample. The chain couples TRBV27 to TRBJ1-1, with D possibly TRBD1 on 6 matching bases. The CDR3 contains 14 residues. The V end was cut by 5 bases, the J end by 7 bases, with 17 bases between. The germline CDR1 and CDR2 sequences are MNHEY and SMNVEV (reference sequence). CDR3 nucleotides: TGTGCCAGCAGTAGAGACAGGAGTAGGCTTGAAGCTTTCTTT. Its protein product is CASSRDRSRLEAFF.

The rearrangement joins TRBV7-9 to TRBJ2-7, with D maybe TRBD2 (5 bases). The ends were cut back, 9 bases at V and 2 bases at J, with 11 bases in the middle. The V gene's germline CDR1 is SEHNR and CDR2 FQNEAQ (reference sequence). The CDR3 totals 12 residues. The CDR3 DNA is TGTGCCAGTAGCGTCGAAGCCTACGAGCAGTACTTC. It encodes CASSVEAYEQYF. The whole variable domain, remainder taken from reference TRBV7-9 and TRBJ2-7, is DTGVSQNPRHKITKRGQNVTFRCDPISEHNRLYWYRQTLGQGPEFLTYFQNEAQLEKSRLLSDRFSAERPKGSFSTLEIQRTEQGDSAMYLCASSVEAYEQYFGPGTRLTVT.

The V and J genes are TRBV5-6 and TRBJ2-3, with D tentatively TRBD2 (6 bases). Trimming took off 6 bases at V and 3 bases at J, with 8 bases between the two ends. The CDR3 extends over 12 amino acids. Germline loops: CDR1 SGHDT, CDR2 YYEEEE. DNA for the CDR3: TGTGCCAGCATGCGGGGTACAGATACGCAGTATTTT. Protein product: CASMRGTDTQYF.

The V and J genes are TRBV7-8 and TRBJ1-2; D is perhaps TRBD1 (5 bases). The ends were cut back, 6 bases at V and 7 bases at J, with 15 bases in the middle. CDR3 size: 13 residues. Per germline, CDR1 SGHVS and CDR2 FQNEAQ. The CDR3 is CASSLGVGVGYTF. The CDR3 region has the DNA TGTGCCAGCAGTCTAGGGGTAGGGGTTGGCTACACCTTC.

This chain uses TRBV5-4 with TRBJ2-7; 7 nucleotides line up with TRBD1. CDR1 and CDR2 (germline): SGHNT, YYREEE (reference sequence). The CDR3 runs to 15 residues. With 2 bases clipped from V and 2 bases from J, the junction kept 7 bases outside the gene matches. CDR3 amino acids: CASSLQGTPTYEQYF. CDR3 DNA sequence: TGTGCCAGCAGCTTACAGGGGACACCCACCTACGAGCAGTACTTC.

The chain carries TRBV27 and TRBJ1-1; perhaps TRBD1 as D (6 bases). The germline V gene has CDR1 MNHEY and CDR2 SMNVEV (reference sequence). V was cut by 5 bases and J by 1 base, with 11 bases left in between. CDR3 length: 14 amino acids. CDR3 DNA: TGTGCCAGCAGTCGACCGGGACAGAACACTGAAGCTTTCTTT. Translated, it gives CASSRPGQNTEAFF.

The rearrangement uses TRBV28 and TRBJ1-1, with D perhaps matching TRBD1 (5 bases). The CDR3 spans 15 residues. Trimming left V 2 bases short and J 1 base short, with 11 bases between. From germline, CDR1 is MDHEN and CDR2 SYDVKM. The CDR3 DNA follows: TGTGCCAGCAGTTTACTCGGACAATCGAACACTGAAGCTTTCTTT. It yields the protein CASSLLGQSNTEAFF.

The CDR3, as DNA: TGTGCCAGTAGTTGGAGACTAGCGGGGTACCAAGAGACCCAGTACTTC. Its translation: CASSWRLAGYQETQYF. The chain employs TRBV19 and TRBJ2-5; 11 positions match TRBD2. V was pared by 5 bases and J by 0 bases, with 5 bases of the junction left unmatched. CDR3 length: 16 amino acids. Germline V gives CDR1 LNHDA, CDR2 SQIVND (reference sequence). The variable domain in full, with the rest retrieved from reference TRBV19 and TRBJ2-5, is DGGITQSPKYLFRKEGQNVTLSCEQNLNHDAMYWYRQDPGQGLRLIYYSQIVNDFQKGDIAEGYSVSREKKESFPLTVTSAQKNPTAFYLCASSWRLAGYQETQYFGPGTRLLVL.

The chain joins TRBV7-6 to TRBJ2-1; 9 positions agree with TRBD1. The V gene's germline CDR1 is SGHVS and CDR2 FNYEAQ. J gave up 4 bases and V 4 bases, and 5 bases lay outside the gene matches. This CDR3 region has 15 residues. The CDR3 is CASSSGTGPYNEQFF. The CDR3 nucleotides are TGTGCCAGCAGCTCCGGGACAGGGCCGTACAATGAGCAGTTCTTC. The full variable domain, its missing parts supplied by reference TRBV7-6 and TRBJ2-1, is GAGVSQSPRYKVTKRGQDVALRCDPISGHVSLYWYRQALGQGPEFLTYFNYEAQQDKSGLPNDRFSAERPEGSISTLTIQRTEQRDSAMYRCASSSGTGPYNEQFFGPGTRLTVL.

This clone has a single count. The gene calls are TRBV29-1 and TRBJ1-3, with D unresolved. With 4 bases removed from V and 7 bases from J, the gap between germline ends came to 8 bases. The CDR3 spans 11 residues. CDR1 SQVTM and CDR2 ANQGSEA come from the germline V gene. The CDR3 DNA follows: TGCAGCGTTGCCAAGTCTAACACCATATATTTT. Protein product: CSVAKSNTIYF.

The table lists this clone with a count of one. The chain is built from TRBV11-2 and TRBJ2-7, with 12 positions matching TRBD2. This CDR3 has 18 amino acids. Germline CDR1 SGHAT, CDR2 FQNNGV. After removal of 6 bases from V and 3 bases from J, the junction contained 15 bases not matched to a gene. The CDR3 reads CASRTGLAGGLHGYEQYF. For the CDR3, the DNA is TGTGCCAGCAGGACGGGGCTAGCGGGAGGGCTCCATGGCTACGAGCAGTACTTC.

The chain recombines TRBV5-5 with TRBJ2-3, with TRBD1 matching 7 bases. CDR3 length equals 17 residues. V gave up 1 base and J gave up 3 bases; unmatched junction bases: 11. CDR1 and CDR2 from the germline V gene are SGHKS and YYEKEE (reference sequence). CDR3 amino acids: CASSLKAGQGVTDTQYF. CDR3 sequence (DNA): TGTGCCAGCAGCTTGAAGGCCGGTCAGGGGGTGACAGATACGCAGTATTTT.